The 24 T cell receptor beta chains in this list originate from one sample, sequenced in a study of control samples from healthy donors and cancer patients. Data came from immunoSEQ multiplex PCR; TCRdb stores just in-frame clones and leaves some out. This sample has roughly 130,000 clones, with 80% to 95% found just once. Sequencing was performed on blood. The receptors here all came from a man aged 18 to 35 in good health.

This clone has just one count. This sequence joins TRBV5-1 and TRBJ1-1; weak D call: TRBD1 (5 bases). CDR3 length: 13 amino acids. Germline CDR1 SGHRS, CDR2 YFSETQ. V was pared by 0 bases and J by 6 bases, with 9 bases between. The CDR3 DNA reads TGCGCCAGCAGCTTGGCGGGGGTCCCTGAAGCTTTCTTT. Its protein is CASSLAGVPEAFF.

The rearrangement links TRBV29-1 to TRBJ1-1; tentatively, D is TRBD1 (6 bases). The CDR3 sequence is 15 residues long. The V and J ends lost 4 bases and 1 base respectively, with 16 bases between them. Looked up from germline, CDR1 is SQVTM and CDR2 is ANQGSEA. DNA of the CDR3: TGCAGCGTTGGGTTTCGGGGGCACCAGAACACTGAAGCTTTCTTT. Protein: CSVGFRGHQNTEAFF. The whole variable domain, filled in from reference TRBV29-1 and TRBJ1-1, reads SAVISQKPSRDICQRGTSLTIQCQVDSQVTMMFWYRQQPGQSLTLIATANQGSEATYESGFVIDKFPISRPNLTFSTLTVSNMSPEDSSIYLCSVGFRGHQNTEAFFGQGTRLTVV.

This clone was seen only once. J is TRBJ1-1 and V is TRBV7-3; D remains ambiguous. Germline CDR1 and CDR2: SGHTA and FQGTGA. Trimming cost V 6 bases and J 1 base, with 6 bases left between them. The CDR3 is 12 amino acids. CDR3 residues: CASSNQNTEAFF. The CDR3 DNA sequence: TGTGCCAGCAGTAATCAGAACACTGAAGCTTTCTTT.

This clone came up once. The gene calls are TRBV5-1 and TRBJ2-5, with D tentatively TRBD1 (6 bases). V lost 4 bases, J lost 5 bases, and 12 bases lay in between. Germline V gene sequence: CDR1 SGHRS, CDR2 YFSETQ. This CDR3 contains 13 residues. In DNA form, the CDR3 reads TGCGCCAGCAGCGGAACAGGGCCTGAGACCCAGTACTTC. It yields the protein CASSGTGPETQYF.

The sample holds one count of this clone. The chain links TRBV5-4 to TRBJ2-7, with D unresolved. Germline assignment: CDR1 SGHNT and CDR2 YYREEE (reference sequence). The V end lost 1 base, the J end lost 6 bases, and 8 bases lay between the germline ends. This CDR3 is 12 amino acids long. CDR3 bases: TGTGCCAGCAGCTTGAGTGGGGTCGAGCAGTACTTC. Translation: CASSLSGVEQYF.

This clone was counted ten times or more. The chain is built from TRBV14 and TRBJ2-7; the D gene could be TRBD1 or TRBD2 (6 bases each). The CDR3 is 16 amino acids. V was pared by 0 bases and J by 3 bases, with 15 bases between. Germline values: CDR1 SGHDN, CDR2 FVKESK. The chain's CDR3 is CASSQDFWGAVYEQYF. The CDR3 DNA reads TGTGCCAGCAGCCAAGATTTTTGGGGGGCGGTCTACGAGCAGTACTTC.

This clone showed up just a few times. The V and J genes are TRBV6-5 and TRBJ2-7; D unresolved. Germline loops: CDR1 MNHEY, CDR2 SVGAGI. The ends were cut back, 6 bases at V and 6 bases at J, with 15 bases in the middle. This CDR3 has 13 residues. CDR3 nucleotide sequence: TGTGCCAGCAGCCGAACGGCAGGCCGCGAGCAGTACTTC. Translated: CASSRTAGREQYF.

This chain links TRBV23-1 with TRBJ1-2; TRBD1 aligns across 7 bases. TRBV23-1 is treated as an ORF (open reading frame) with a function not yet certain. J gave up 5 bases and V 0 bases, and 6 bases lay outside the gene matches. There are 15 residues in the CDR3. CDR3 residues: CASSQSTDREYGYTF. DNA of the CDR3: TGCGCCAGCAGTCAATCGACTGACAGGGAATATGGCTACACCTTC.

V and J are TRBV7-2 and TRBJ1-3, with TRBD1 as a possible D gene (6 bases). V lost 1 base and J lost 0, with 13 bases in between. The CDR3 length is 17 residues. Germline CDR1 and CDR2: SGHTA and FQGNSA. CDR3 bases: TGTGCCAGCAGCTTAGTAACAGGGCCTTACTCTGGAAACACCATATATTTT. Translating it yields CASSLVTGPYSGNTIYF.

A note on this clone: An end of the junction does not agree with germline; a read error may underlie this. V and J are TRBV6-1 and TRBJ2-3, with 8 bases matching TRBD2. The CDR3 extends over 14 amino acids. The V gene's germline CDR1 is MNHNS and CDR2 SASEGT. CDR3 DNA sequence: TGTGCCAGCAGTGAGGGGAGGACGGGGGGGCTTAGGGATTTT. It translates to CASSEGRTGGLRDF.

The J gene is TRBJ2-3, the V gene TRBV12-5, with D possibly matching TRBD1 (6 bases). There are 19 residues in the CDR3. Germline lookup yields CDR1 LGHNT and CDR2 FRNRAP. Between the trimmed V and J ends, which lost 0 bases and 0 bases, there was a span of 19 bases. The CDR3, as DNA: TGTGCTAGTGGTTTGGTACGTGCCCTAGGGGGTCGGAGCACAGATACGCAGTATTTT. Translation: CASGLVRALGGRSTDTQYF.

This rearrangement joins TRBV7-9 to TRBJ1-2; 9 bases match TRBD1. After removal of 3 bases from V and 1 base from J, the junction contained 6 bases not matched to a gene. Germline assignment: CDR1 SEHNR and CDR2 FQNEAQ (reference sequence). The length of the CDR3 is 16 residues. The CDR3 DNA reads TGTGCCAGCAGCTTTTCCGGGACAGGGAATAACTATGGCTACACCTTC. Translating gives CASSFSGTGNNYGYTF.

The chain is built from TRBV2 and TRBJ1-3; maybe TRBD1 (5 bases). The V gene's germline CDR1 is SNHLY and CDR2 FYNNEI. The CDR3 contains 14 residues. V was clipped by 8 bases and J by 0 bases, with 11 bases between them. The CDR3 DNA follows: TGTGCCAGCGGAAGGGGAGGCTCTGGAAACACCATATATTTT. Translation: CASGRGGSGNTIYF.

This chain links TRBV7-2 with TRBJ1-2; 10 nucleotides match TRBD1. The ends lost 4 bases at V and 4 bases at J; junction bases unmatched: 3. Germline CDR1 reads SGHTA; CDR2 reads FQGNSA. The length of the CDR3 is 14 residues. The CDR3 sequence is CASSSDRGLYGYTF. CDR3 DNA sequence: TGTGCCAGCAGCTCCGACAGGGGGCTCTATGGCTACACCTTC.

The chain joins TRBV9 to TRBJ2-3; D is uncertain. This CDR3 is 13 amino acids long. Trimming stripped 4 bases from V and 1 base from J, with 7 bases between. Looked up from germline, CDR1 is SGDLS and CDR2 is YYNGEE. CDR3 sequence: CASSIWGTDTQYF. The CDR3 DNA follows: TGTGCCAGCAGCATCTGGGGCACAGATACGCAGTATTTT.

This rearrangement joins TRBV7-2 to TRBJ2-1; tentatively, D is TRBD1 (6 bases). This CDR3 is 14 amino acids long. Germline V gene data show CDR1 as SGHTA and CDR2 as FQGNSA. The germline V and J ends were trimmed by 2 bases and 4 bases, with 9 bases remaining between them. In DNA, the CDR3 is TGTGCCAGCAGCTTACCTGGACAGTACAATGAGCAGTTCTTC. Encoded protein: CASSLPGQYNEQFF.

This clone was found once. J is TRBJ2-7 and V is TRBV6-1; D is unclear. This CDR3 region has 16 residues. Trimming pared 3 bases from V and 1 base from J, leaving 16 bases between. The germline V gene encodes CDR1 MNHNS and CDR2 SASEGT. The CDR3 loop reads CASSDASLDLSYEQYF. For the CDR3, the DNA is TGTGCCAGCAGTGACGCGTCATTGGACCTTTCCTACGAGCAGTACTTC.

The chain recombines TRBV19 with TRBJ1-5; D perhaps matches TRBD1 (6 bases). Germline lookup yields CDR1 LNHDA and CDR2 SQIVND (reference sequence). The CDR3 length is 17 residues. Deletions cut 7 bases from V and 1 base from J, with 20 bases between. CDR3 DNA sequence: TGTGCCAGTAAAAATCATGGGGGGGGCGGAAGCAATCAGCCCCAGCATTTT. It codes for CASKNHGGGGSNQPQHF.

The V and J genes are TRBV5-1 and TRBJ2-5; D is possibly TRBD1 (6 bases). V lost 0 bases, J lost 1 base, and 13 bases lay in between. In germline, CDR1 is SGHRS, CDR2 YFSETQ. This CDR3 contains 16 residues. The CDR3 coding sequence is TGCGCCAGCAGCTTGGTGTCGGGACATAGCCAAGAGACCCAGTACTTC. Protein product: CASSLVSGHSQETQYF.

CDR3 sequence reads: CASGLVSGDQPQHF. CDR3 sequence (DNA): TGTGCTAGTGGTTTGGTGTCCGGGGATCAGCCCCAGCATTTT. This chain joins TRBV12-5 and TRBJ1-5; no clear D. The CDR3 contains 14 residues. Germline V gene data show CDR1 as LGHNT and CDR2 as FRNRAP. Between the trimmed V and J ends, which lost 0 bases and 5 bases, there was a span of 8 bases.

This rearrangement joins TRBV5-6 to TRBJ2-7; D perhaps matches TRBD1 (5 bases). With 0 bases removed from V and 2 bases from J, the gap between germline ends came to 12 bases. The CDR3 spans 15 residues. Germline CDR1 SGHDT, CDR2 YYEEEE. This CDR3 is CASSLVGTGAYEQYF. The DNA of the CDR3 is TGTGCCAGCAGCTTGGTAGGAACAGGAGCCTACGAGCAGTACTTC.

This chain uses TRBV5-1 with TRBJ2-3; D is unclear. This CDR3 has 13 residues. The V end lost 2 bases, the J end lost 1 base, and 5 bases lay between the germline ends. Germline CDR1 and CDR2: SGHRS and YFSETQ. As DNA, the CDR3 is TGCGCCAGCAGCTTCCGGGGCACAGATACGCAGTATTTT. Its translation is CASSFRGTDTQYF.

The chain has TRBV6-5 and TRBJ2-3; the D gene is possibly TRBD1 (5 bases). Germline-derived CDR1 and CDR2 are MNHEY and SVGAGI. The CDR3 has 15 amino acids. Trimming removed 3 bases at V and 2 bases at J, with 12 bases between. The CDR3 sequence is CASSYQGMITDTQYF. As DNA, the CDR3 is TGTGCCAGCAGTTATCAGGGTATGATCACAGATACGCAGTATTTT.

The CDR3 reads CASSLGTVYGYTF. As DNA, the CDR3 is TGCGCCAGCAGCTTGGGGACAGTCTATGGCTACACCTTC. The rearrangement links TRBV4-1 to TRBJ1-2, with 7 bases matching TRBD1. Germline loops: CDR1 MGHRA, CDR2 YSYEKL. Unmatched junction bases numbered 4, after V lost 5 bases and J lost 4 bases. The CDR3 sequence is 13 residues long.